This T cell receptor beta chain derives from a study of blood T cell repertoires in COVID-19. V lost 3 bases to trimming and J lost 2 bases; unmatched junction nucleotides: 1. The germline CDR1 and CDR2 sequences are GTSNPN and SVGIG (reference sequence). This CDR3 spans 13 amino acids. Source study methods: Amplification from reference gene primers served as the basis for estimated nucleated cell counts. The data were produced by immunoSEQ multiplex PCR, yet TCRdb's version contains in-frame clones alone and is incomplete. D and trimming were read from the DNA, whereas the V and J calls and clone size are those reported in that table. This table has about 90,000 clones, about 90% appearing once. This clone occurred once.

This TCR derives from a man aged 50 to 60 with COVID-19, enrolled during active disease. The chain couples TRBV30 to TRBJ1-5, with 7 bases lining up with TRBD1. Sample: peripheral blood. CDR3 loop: CAWSTGGNQPQHF. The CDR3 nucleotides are TGTGCCTGGAGCACAGGGGGCAATCAGCCCCAGCATTTT.